Below are 22 T cell receptor beta chains sequenced from a single sample in a study of HIV-infected patients and healthy controls. cDNA was made from roughly 470 ng RNA using alpha and beta constant primers. Alpha and beta chain libraries were made separately by chain-specific third strand synthesis with multiplexing indices. TCRdb independently ran MiXCR on the 5' RACE reads; one entry per CDR3 protein. The sample contains about 5,500 distinct CDR3 sequences, over 7% of which appear only once. Whole blood was used without fractionation, so all unsorted peripheral T cells were included. The material sequenced was blood, taken before antiretroviral therapy. The receptors come from an adult with HIV infection.

This clonotype is labeled medium-sized. This chain uses TRBV7-6 with TRBJ2-2, with TRBD2 matching 7 bases. This CDR3 comprises 17 residues. CDR1 is SGHVS, CDR2 FNYEAQ, per germline. The ends lost 1 base at V and 6 bases at J; junction bases unmatched: 11. CDR3 residues: CASSLGPGREDSGELFF. The CDR3 DNA reads as TGTGCCAGCAGCTTAGGCCCTGGGAGGGAGGATTCCGGGGAGCTGTTTTTT. Based on the CDR3 plus reference TRBV7-6 and TRBJ2-2, the full variable domain is GAGVSQSPRYKVTKRGQDVALRCDPISGHVSLYWYRQALGQGPEFLTYFNYEAQQDKSGLPNDRFSAERPEGSISTLTIQRTEQRDSAMYRCASSLGPGREDSGELFFGEGSRLTVL.

The sample holds a few counts of this clonotype. This rearrangement joins TRBV5-6 to TRBJ1-3, with D hard to call. The CDR3 is 13 amino acids. CDR1 and CDR2 from the germline V gene are SGHDT and YYEEEE. V shed 2 bases and J shed 3 bases, with 6 bases lying between them. CDR3 protein: CASSLNFGNTIYF. The CDR3 region has the DNA TGTGCCAGCAGCTTAAACTTTGGAAACACCATATATTTT.

The chain couples TRBV11-2 to TRBJ2-1, with 8 bases fitting TRBD1. The germline gives CDR1 SGHAT, CDR2 FQNNGV. This CDR3 is 14 amino acids long. J was trimmed by 10 bases and V by 1 base; bases with no gene match: 6. The CDR3 is CASSLGHTGGEQFF. The CDR3 DNA is TGTGCCAGCAGCTTAGGACATACAGGGGGGGAGCAGTTCTTC.

This clonotype is judged medium-sized. The chain has TRBV4-1 and TRBJ2-3, with 7 bases that match TRBD2. The CDR3 spans 17 residues. The J segment lost 6 bases and the V segment lost 0 bases, leaving 12 bases of the junction unmatched. Per the germline V gene, CDR1 is MGHRA and CDR2 is YSYEKL. The CDR3 bases are TGCGCCAGCAGCCAAGAATTCGCGGGAGTAATGGGGGATACGCAGTATTTT. Translated: CASSQEFAGVMGDTQYF.

This clonotype ranks as medium-sized. This chain connects TRBV13 to TRBJ2-5; TRBD2 aligns across 10 bases. CDR3 size: 15 residues. The V segment lost 1 base and the J segment 2 bases; nucleotides outside the gene matches: 1. The germline gives CDR1 PRHDT, CDR2 FYEKMQ (reference sequence). The CDR3 DNA sequence: TGTGCCAGCAGCTTAGAAGCGGGGGGGCAAGAGACCCAGTACTTC. It encodes CASSLEAGGQETQYF.

A few counts support this clonotype. The V call is TRBV9, the J call TRBJ1-1; D is undetermined. The CDR3 is 13 residues long. The ends were cut back, 0 bases at V and 3 bases at J, with 6 bases in the middle. Germline lookup yields CDR1 SGDLS and CDR2 YYNGEE. DNA for the CDR3: TGTGCCAGCAGCGTAGGAGGGTACACTGAAGCTTTCTTT. It translates to CASSVGGYTEAFF.

This clonotype is medium-sized. This rearrangement joins TRBV10-3 to TRBJ2-7; 9 bases fit TRBD2. Trimming removed 0 bases from V and 4 bases from J; junction bases left unmatched: 4. Germline lookup yields CDR1 ENHRY and CDR2 SYGVKD. The length of the CDR3 is 15 residues. This chain's CDR3 is CAISESEGLAYEQYF. The DNA for the CDR3 is TGTGCCATCAGTGAGTCAGAAGGACTAGCGTACGAGCAGTACTTC.

This clonotype was observed at least ten times. This rearrangement joins TRBV11-3 to TRBJ2-3; 7 nucleotides agree with TRBD2. Germline V lookup: CDR1 SGHNT, CDR2 YENEEA. CDR3 length: 18 residues. After removal of 4 bases from V and 2 bases from J, the junction contained 15 bases not matched to a gene. The CDR3 sequence: CASSSEGLVVHPTDTQYF. The CDR3 DNA is TGTGCCAGCAGCTCAGAAGGACTAGTCGTACACCCCACAGATACGCAGTATTTT.

This chain uses TRBV10-3 with TRBJ2-3, with D maybe TRBD1 (6 bases). The CDR3 extends over 14 amino acids. The V end lost 7 bases, the J end lost 2 bases, and 13 bases lay between the germline ends. Germline CDR1 is ENHRY and CDR2 is SYGVKD. The CDR3, as DNA: TGTGCCATCATGGGCAGGGGCCCCACAGATACGCAGTATTTT. Its translation: CAIMGRGPTDTQYF.

This clonotype is labeled medium-sized. This rearrangement joins TRBV6-5 to TRBJ2-5; TRBD1 matches at 10 bases. Trimming removed 4 bases from V and 5 bases from J; junction bases left unmatched: 10. The CDR3 contains 16 residues. Germline loops: CDR1 MNHEY, CDR2 SVGAGI. The CDR3 region is CASSSNPPGQGETQYF. The CDR3 DNA reads as TGTGCCAGCAGTTCGAACCCTCCGGGACAGGGGGAGACCCAGTACTTC.

This clonotype was counted at least ten times. The chain uses TRBV13 and TRBJ1-4; D is uncertain. V dropped 5 bases and J dropped 2 bases, with 15 bases sitting between them. The CDR3 is 16 amino acids. From germline, CDR1 is PRHDT and CDR2 FYEKMQ (reference sequence). As DNA, the CDR3 is TGTGCCAGCAGCCGCAGTGGCGGCCGCACTAATGAAAAACTGTTTTTT. Residues: CASSRSGGRTNEKLFF.

The sample holds many counts of this clonotype. The rearrangement links TRBV5-1 to TRBJ2-5; either TRBD1 or TRBD2 may fit D (5 bases each). The CDR3 contains 15 residues. V lost 4 bases and J lost 1, with 14 bases in between. Per the germline V gene, CDR1 is SGHRS and CDR2 is YFSETQ. CDR3 nucleotides: TGCGCCAGCAGCGTGGAGGACAACTTCCAAGAGACCCAGTACTTC. It specifies CASSVEDNFQETQYF.

The table lists this clonotype with many counts. The chain has TRBV9 and TRBJ2-5, with D unresolved. V lost 0 bases and J lost 1, with 7 bases in between. This CDR3 has 14 residues. The germline V gene encodes CDR1 SGDLS and CDR2 YYNGEE. This CDR3 reads CASSVGAFQETQYF. The DNA of the CDR3 is TGTGCCAGCAGCGTAGGGGCGTTCCAAGAGACCCAGTACTTC.

This clonotype was recorded at least ten times. The chain has TRBV7-9 and TRBJ2-5; D is unresolved. V lost 1 base to trimming and J lost 0 bases, with 6 bases between them. There are 14 residues in the CDR3. Germline V gene lookup returns CDR1 SEHNR and CDR2 FQNEAQ (reference sequence). CDR3 region: CASSLGIYQETQYF. The CDR3 DNA reads as TGTGCCAGCAGCTTAGGCATCTACCAAGAGACCCAGTACTTC.

The rearrangement uses TRBV6-5 and TRBJ1-2; unclear D gene. Germline assignment: CDR1 MNHEY and CDR2 SVGAGI. This CDR3 is built from 16 residues. Trimming stripped 0 bases from V and 10 bases from J, with 21 bases between. In DNA, the CDR3 is TGTGCCAGCAGTTACTCTGGAGGAAATACCTTCCCTGACTACACCTTC. Translation gives CASSYSGGNTFPDYTF.

This clonotype is medium-sized within its sample. This chain joins TRBV7-7 and TRBJ1-1; D not resolved. The CDR3 spans 15 residues. Germline V gene data show CDR1 as SSHAT and CDR2 as FNYEAQ (reference sequence). The V end lost 1 base, the J end lost 0 bases, and 9 bases lay between the germline ends. The CDR3 region is CASSLEPGMNTEAFF. For the CDR3, the DNA is TGTGCCAGCAGCTTAGAACCGGGAATGAACACTGAAGCTTTCTTT.

This clonotype was observed many times. V and J are TRBV24-1 and TRBJ2-7; 10 positions match TRBD1. The CDR3 is 13 amino acids. Trimming cost V 7 bases and J 6 bases; bases outside gene matches: 5. Per the germline V gene, CDR1 is KGHDR and CDR2 is SFDVKD. The CDR3 DNA reads TGTGCCACCAGCCCGGGACAGGGGTCCGAGCAGTACTTC. Translated: CATSPGQGSEQYF.

In this sample, this clonotype turned up many times. The chain employs TRBV12-3 or TRBV12-4 and TRBJ1-5; D remains ambiguous. The V gene lost 3 bases and the J gene lost 5 bases, with 11 bases spanning the gap. CDR3 length: 14 amino acids. The CDR3 here is CASSLVGGHQPQHF. The CDR3 DNA sequence: TGTGCCAGCAGTTTGGTAGGAGGGCATCAGCCCCAGCATTTT.

This clonotype is termed medium-sized. V usage is TRBV12-3 or TRBV12-4 and J usage is TRBJ2-5, with D possibly matching TRBD2 (7 bases). The CDR3 contains 16 residues. V was pared by 4 bases and J by 5 bases, with 20 bases between. The DNA of the CDR3 is TGTGCCAGCAGTTGTTGGCGGGGGCGGTTCGTGGAGACCCAGTACTTC. Translating it yields CASSCWRGRFVETQYF.

This clonotype was seen ten or more times. This sequence joins TRBV29-1 and TRBJ2-7; D remains unclear. The CDR3 contains 12 residues. V shed 1 base and J shed 2 bases, with 6 bases lying between them. Looked up from germline, CDR1 is SQVTM and CDR2 is ANQGSEA. In DNA form, the CDR3 reads TGCAGCGTTGAAGTCAGAGCCTACGAGCAGTACTTC. Translation: CSVEVRAYEQYF.

By sample share, this clonotype is medium-sized (0.01 to 0.1%). The J gene is TRBJ2-5, the V gene TRBV2; 7 bases map to TRBD1. The V and J ends lost 4 bases and 5 bases, in that order; junction bases with no gene match: 4. This CDR3 comprises 13 residues. Germline-derived CDR1 and CDR2 are SNHLY and FYNNEI. CDR3 coding DNA: TGTGCCAGCAGTGGACAGGGTCGGGAGACCCAGTACTTC. This gives the protein CASSGQGRETQYF.

This clonotype was recorded at least ten times. This sequence joins TRBV14 and TRBJ1-1, with 9 bases aligning to TRBD1. The length of the CDR3 is 15 residues. The junction had 10 bases not matched to a gene; V was cut back by 5 bases and J by 6 bases. Germline V lookup: CDR1 SGHDN, CDR2 FVKESK. The CDR3 loop reads CASSNSGTGIAEAFF. CDR3 in DNA: TGTGCCAGCAGCAACTCCGGGACAGGGATCGCTGAAGCTTTCTTT.